This entry is about one T cell receptor (beta chain). The CDR3 contains 15 residues. V was shortened by 0 bases and J by 5 bases, with 10 bases between the two germline ends. From germline, CDR1 is LNHNV and CDR2 YYDKDF (reference sequence). TCRdb used MiXCR to reprocess the 5' RACE reads, holding one entry per CDR3 protein. The data contain fewer than 50,000 distinct CDR3 sequences, 22% of them singletons. Treg sorting used a CD4+CD25+CD127-/low gate. The chain carries TRBV15 and TRBJ2-2, with a tentative D call TRBD2 (6 bases). This clonotype was obtained from a female donor with breast cancer. Sequencing was done on a sample of Tregs sorted from a lymph node. CDR3 bases: TGTGCCACCAGCAGAGAAGGCGGGAAGACCGGGGAGCTGTTTTTT. Translating gives CATSREGGKTGELFF.